The 27 T cell receptor beta chains reported below all come from one sample, sequenced in a study of breast tumors, draining lymph nodes, adjacent tissues. Breast cancer patients provided tissue from their axillary draining lymph nodes. TCRdb called the multiplex PCR reads again in MiXCR, with one record for every CDR3 protein. The data contain 85,000 to 130,000 distinct CDR3 sequences, roughly 20% of them singletons. Sequences were obtained from axillary lymph node tissue. The receptor set was obtained from a female donor with breast cancer. Some clones in this sample may be carry-over from other donors' samples.

This clonotype came up a few times. The chain couples TRBV30 to TRBJ1-5; D is ambiguous. This CDR3 region has 15 residues. The germline V and J ends were trimmed by 5 bases and 1 base, with 15 bases remaining between them. Per germline, CDR1 GTSNPN and CDR2 SVGIG (reference sequence). CDR3 sequence reads: CAWSAGSLSNQPQHF. The CDR3 bases are TGTGCCTGGTCCGCGGGCAGTTTGAGCAATCAGCCCCAGCATTTT. The variable domain in full, with the rest retrieved from reference TRBV30 and TRBJ1-5, is SQTIHQWPATLVQPVGSPLSLECTVEGTSNPNLYWYRQAAGRGLQLLFYSVGIGQISSEVPQNLSASRPQDRQFILSSKKLLLSDSGFYLCAWSAGSLSNQPQHFGDGTRLSIL.

At least ten counts were recorded for this clonotype. This chain joins TRBV10-3 and TRBJ2-1; unclear D gene. Germline loops: CDR1 ENHRY, CDR2 SYGVKD. This CDR3 has 12 amino acids. The V end was cut by 4 bases, the J end by 5 bases, with 6 bases between. The CDR3 DNA sequence: TGTGCCATCAGTGTTCGGAACAATGAGCAGTTCTTC. Translated: CAISVRNNEQFF.

The chain uses TRBV6-1 and TRBJ2-2; D is unresolved. The V gene's germline CDR1 is MNHNS and CDR2 SASEGT. This CDR3 comprises 14 residues. Trimming took 6 bases from V and 1 from J, leaving 9 bases between them. The CDR3 spells CASRDRQNTGELFF. The DNA of the CDR3 is TGTGCCAGCAGAGACCGACAGAACACCGGGGAGCTGTTTTTT.

This clonotype was counted at least ten times. CDR3 sequence reads: CASHVGGELFF. The CDR3 DNA sequence: TGTGCCAGCCACGTCGGCGGGGAGCTGTTTTTT. The V call is TRBV2, the J call TRBJ2-2; D gene uncertain. Germline CDR1 SNHLY, CDR2 FYNNEI. The CDR3 length is 11 residues. Deletions cut 8 bases from V and 7 bases from J, with 8 bases between.

This clonotype occurred many times. The rearrangement joins TRBV10-3 to TRBJ1-6; unclear D gene. The CDR3 is 14 residues long. The V end was cut by 4 bases, the J end by 8 bases, with 12 bases between. Germline CDR1 is ENHRY and CDR2 is SYGVKD. Written as DNA, the CDR3 is TGTGCCATCAGTGTCGGCACAAATGATTCACCCCTCCACTTT. The encoded protein is CAISVGTNDSPLHF.

This clonotype was seen at least ten times. The chain joins TRBV28 to TRBJ2-7, with D perhaps TRBD1 (5 bases). Germline CDR1 is MDHEN and CDR2 is SYDVKM. Trimming left V 4 bases short and J 2 bases short, with 18 bases between. This CDR3 is 16 amino acids long. CDR3 nucleotides: TGTGCCAGCAGTTCCTCGACAGTTCCGAGCACCTACGAGCAGTACTTC. Protein sequence: CASSSSTVPSTYEQYF. Full variable domain (rest looked up from reference TRBV28 and TRBJ2-7): DVKVTQSSRYLVKRTGEKVFLECVQDMDHENMFWYRQDPGLGLRLIYFSYDVKMKEKGDIPEGYSVSREKKERFSLILESASTNQTSMYLCASSSSTVPSTYEQYFGPGTRLTVT.

This clonotype was seen repeatedly, ten times or more. This rearrangement joins TRBV19 to TRBJ2-5, with 8 bases aligning to TRBD1. CDR1 and CDR2 (germline): LNHDA, SQIVND (reference sequence). This CDR3 contains 14 residues. V gave up 5 bases and J gave up 5 bases; unmatched junction bases: 7. Here the CDR3 DNA reads TGTGCCAGTAGTCGGGACAGGCGAACGGAGACCCAGTACTTC. It yields the protein CASSRDRRTETQYF.

As concerns this clonotype: Possible read error: a much larger clone is one base away. This chain joins TRBV6-6 and TRBJ1-4; 9 bases fit TRBD1. The CDR3 is made up of 15 amino acids. Germline CDR1 MNHNY, CDR2 SVGAGI (reference sequence). The CDR3 nucleotides read TGTGTCAGCAGGGACAGGGCTTCAACTAATGAAAAACTGTTTTTT. Residues: CVSRDRASTNEKLFF.

Ten or more counts support this clonotype. V usage is TRBV5-1 and J usage is TRBJ1-6; no clear D. Germline CDR1 reads SGHRS; CDR2 reads YFSETQ. The CDR3 is 16 residues long. The V gene lost 4 bases and the J gene lost 9 bases, with 20 bases spanning the gap. CDR3 region: CASSPWGTGDGSPLHF. DNA for the CDR3: TGCGCCAGCAGCCCTTGGGGAACGGGTGACGGTTCACCCCTCCACTTT.

To note about this clonotype: A much larger clonotype is one base distant, so this may be a read error. The V call is TRBV18, the J call TRBJ2-7, with D uncertain. This CDR3 is 12 amino acids long. CDR1 KGHSH and CDR2 LQKENI come from the germline V gene. The CDR3 protein is CASSPVEYGQYF. In nucleotides, the CDR3 is TGTGCCAGCTCACCAGTGGAATACGGGCAGTACTTC. Full variable domain (outside the CDR3, taken from reference TRBV18 and TRBJ2-7): NAGVMQNPRHLVRRRGQEARLRCSPMKGHSHVYWYRQLPEEGLKFMVYLQKENIIDESGMPKERFSAEFPKEGPSILRIQQVVRGDSAAYFCASSPVEYGQYFGPGTRLTVT.

The table lists this clonotype with many counts. The chain uses TRBV20-1 and TRBJ1-4, with no clear D. CDR3 length: 14 amino acids. V was pared by 4 bases and J by 2 bases, with 11 bases between. Germline CDR1 DFQATT, CDR2 SNEGSKA (reference sequence). This CDR3 reads CSAIIGATNEKLFF. The CDR3 DNA sequence: TGCAGTGCTATAATCGGTGCGACTAATGAAAAACTGTTTTTT.

The V and J genes are TRBV3-1 and TRBJ1-4; D perhaps matches TRBD1 (5 bases). V was trimmed by 0 bases and J by 8 bases, leaving 16 bases between them. CDR3 length: 16 residues. Germline V gene sequence: CDR1 LGHDT, CDR2 YNNKEL (reference sequence). CDR3 in amino acids: CASSQETIRAGEKLFF. In DNA, the CDR3 is TGTGCCAGCAGCCAAGAAACTATCAGGGCCGGGGAAAAACTGTTTTTT.

The genes are TRBV14 and TRBJ2-3, with 9 positions matching TRBD1. The CDR3 runs to 14 residues. Germline CDR1 SGHDN, CDR2 FVKESK. The V gene end was trimmed by 6 bases and the J gene end by 6 bases; junction bases not matched to a gene: 7. The CDR3 loop is CASRETGGGDTQYF. The CDR3 nucleotides read TGTGCCAGCAGAGAGACAGGGGGAGGCGATACGCAGTATTTT. The variable domain in full, completed from reference TRBV14 and TRBJ2-3, reads EAGVTQFPSHSVIEKGQTVTLRCDPISGHDNLYWYRRVMGKEIKFLLHFVKESKQDESGMPNNRFLAERTGGTYSTLKVQPAELEDSGVYFCASRETGGGDTQYFGPGTRLTVL.

This clonotype came up a few times. This sequence joins TRBV28 and TRBJ2-2; D is uncertain. The CDR3 consists of 12 residues. Looked up from germline, CDR1 is MDHEN and CDR2 is SYDVKM. Trimming stripped 7 bases from V and 6 bases from J, with 9 bases between. As DNA, the CDR3 is TGTGCCAGCACCGTGCGGCCCGGGGAGCTGTTTTTT. This sequence encodes CASTVRPGELFF.

This clonotype occurred many times. The rearrangement uses TRBV24-1 and TRBJ2-3; D is unresolved. Germline lookup yields CDR1 KGHDR and CDR2 SFDVKD. Trimming stripped 0 bases from V and 3 bases from J, with 3 bases between. This CDR3 has 13 residues. CDR3 sequence: CATSDLGTDTQYF. CDR3 nucleotide sequence: TGTGCCACCAGTGATTTGGGGACAGATACGCAGTATTTT.

In regard to this clonotype: One base away lies a much larger clone, so this may be a sequencing read error. The chain is built from TRBV12-3 or TRBV12-4 and TRBJ2-1, with 7 bases fitting TRBD2. Losses at the gene ends were 6 bases for V and 12 bases for J; bases not matched to a gene: 8. This CDR3 comprises 12 residues. The CDR3 coding sequence is TGTGCCAGCAGAGGACTAGAGCATGGGCAGTTCTTC. This codes for CASRGLEHGQFF.

This clonotype was recorded many times. V is TRBV24-1 and J is TRBJ1-2; D gene unclear. CDR1 is KGHDR and CDR2 is SFDVKD in the germline V gene. The CDR3 extends over 13 amino acids. Trimming took off 9 bases at V and 5 bases at J, with 15 bases between the two ends. CDR3 amino acids: CATPGSETYGYTF. The CDR3 coding sequence is TGTGCCACCCCTGGCTCAGAAACATATGGCTACACCTTC.

Concerning this clonotype itself: One base away lies a much larger clone, so this may be a sequencing read error. The chain joins TRBV6-1 to TRBJ1-4; no clear D. Germline V gene data show CDR1 as MNHNS and CDR2 as SASEGT. The CDR3 is made up of 14 amino acids. In DNA, the CDR3 is TGTGCCAGCAGAACGACATACCCTGGAGAAAAACTGTATTTT. It encodes CASRTTYPGEKLYF.

This clonotype has a count of ten or more. The chain couples TRBV29-1 to TRBJ2-1; 7 bases align to TRBD2. V was pared by 4 bases and J by 5 bases, with 5 bases of the junction left unmatched. CDR1 and CDR2 from the germline V gene are SQVTM and ANQGSEA. The CDR3 spans 13 residues. In DNA, the CDR3 is TGCAGCGTTGCCCCTCTAGCGGACAATGAGCAGTTCTTC. Protein product: CSVAPLADNEQFF.

This clonotype was recorded a few times. The chain carries TRBV27 and TRBJ2-7; 7 bases align to TRBD1. The CDR3 is 18 residues long. Germline CDR1 is MNHEY and CDR2 is SMNVEV (reference sequence). V gave up 0 bases and J gave up 5 bases; unmatched junction bases: 16. CDR3 sequence reads: CASSLSGPFPGTENEQYF. CDR3 coding DNA: TGTGCCAGCAGTTTATCGGGCCCCTTTCCCGGGACAGAGAACGAGCAGTACTTC.

The J gene is TRBJ2-3, the V gene TRBV30; D is perhaps TRBD1 or TRBD2 (5 bases each). V lost 5 bases and J lost 5, with 20 bases in between. This CDR3 is built from 15 residues. Germline V CDR1 and CDR2: GTSNPN, SVGIG (reference sequence). The CDR3 DNA is TGTGCCTGGGGTTACCAGGGACCCCAGGGAGATACGCAGTATTTT. It specifies CAWGYQGPQGDTQYF. Combining the CDR3 with reference TRBV30 and TRBJ2-3 gives the whole variable domain SQTIHQWPATLVQPVGSPLSLECTVEGTSNPNLYWYRQAAGRGLQLLFYSVGIGQISSEVPQNLSASRPQDRQFILSSKKLLLSDSGFYLCAWGYQGPQGDTQYFGPGTRLTVL.

This clonotype occurred many times. The chain is built from TRBV6-1 and TRBJ2-7; 7 bases map to TRBD1. Looked up from germline, CDR1 is MNHNS and CDR2 is SASEGT. V lost 10 bases and J lost 9; bases outside the gene matches: 21. There are 15 residues in the CDR3. CDR3 protein: CATVLTRQGSIGQYF. The CDR3 coding sequence is TGTGCCACCGTCTTGACGAGACAGGGCAGTATAGGGCAGTACTTC.

CDR3 residues: CATSRKGQGGRETQYF. Here the CDR3 DNA reads TGTGCCACCAGCAGAAAAGGACAGGGTGGCAGAGAGACCCAGTACTTC. The chain uses TRBV15 and TRBJ2-5, with TRBD1 matching 8 bases. This CDR3 region has 16 residues. With 2 bases clipped from V and 4 bases from J, the junction kept 9 bases outside the gene matches. Germline CDR1 and CDR2: LNHNV and YYDKDF (reference sequence). Full variable domain (remainder filled in from reference TRBV15 and TRBJ2-5): DAMVIQNPRYQVTQFGKPVTLSCSQTLNHNVMYWYQQKSSQAPKLLFHYYDKDFNNEADTPDNFQSRRPNTSFCFLDIRSPGLGDTAMYLCATSRKGQGGRETQYFGPGTRLLVL.

The chain combines TRBV4-1 with TRBJ2-5, with 7 positions matching TRBD2. Germline CDR1 is MGHRA and CDR2 is YSYEKL. This CDR3 is built from 14 residues. Trimming at V came to 7 bases and at J to 4 bases, leaving 9 bases not matched to a gene. CDR3 in DNA: TGCGCCAGCAAGACGGGCCCGGGGGGAGAGACCCAGTACTTC. Translation gives CASKTGPGGETQYF.

This clonotype was seen repeatedly, ten times or more. V usage is TRBV7-9 and J usage is TRBJ2-1; D gene uncertain. CDR3 length equals 15 residues. The V gene's germline CDR1 is SEHNR and CDR2 FQNEAQ (reference sequence). Trimming shortened V by 1 base and J by 2 bases, and 9 bases separated the two germline ends. The CDR3 DNA sequence: TGTGCCAGCAGCTTAGTGGGCGGAGCCTACAATGAGCAGTTCTTC. Translating gives CASSLVGGAYNEQFF.

This clonotype was observed at least ten times. The chain has TRBV20-1 and TRBJ1-6; 8 bases fit TRBD1. V gave up 3 bases and J gave up 4 bases; unmatched junction bases: 14. CDR3 size: 18 residues. Germline lookup yields CDR1 DFQATT and CDR2 SNEGSKA (reference sequence). CDR3 bases: TGCAGTGCTAGGCAGGGGGCGCGTATAGGATCGTATAATTCACCCCTCCACTTT. This codes for CSARQGARIGSYNSPLHF.

This clonotype was found many times. This chain joins TRBV18 and TRBJ1-2; tentatively, D is TRBD1 (5 bases). V lost 5 bases to trimming and J lost 2 bases, with 9 bases between them. The CDR3 contains 13 residues. The germline V gene has CDR1 KGHSH and CDR2 LQKENI. CDR3: CASSSGPNYGYTF. The CDR3 region has the DNA TGTGCCAGCTCATCGGGACCCAACTATGGCTACACCTTC.